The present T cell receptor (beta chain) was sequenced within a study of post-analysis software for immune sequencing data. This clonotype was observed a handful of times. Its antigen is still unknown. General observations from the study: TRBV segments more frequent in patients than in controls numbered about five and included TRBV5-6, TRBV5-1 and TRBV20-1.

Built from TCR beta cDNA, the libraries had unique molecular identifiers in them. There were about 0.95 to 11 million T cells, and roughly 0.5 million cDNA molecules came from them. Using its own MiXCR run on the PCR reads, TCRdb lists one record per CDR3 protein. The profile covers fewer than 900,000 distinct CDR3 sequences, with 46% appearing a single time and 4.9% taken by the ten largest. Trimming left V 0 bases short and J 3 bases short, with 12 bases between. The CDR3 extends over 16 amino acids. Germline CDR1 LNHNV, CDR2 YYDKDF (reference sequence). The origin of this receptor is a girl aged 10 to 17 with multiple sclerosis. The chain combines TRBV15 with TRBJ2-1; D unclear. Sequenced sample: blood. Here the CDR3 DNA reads TGTGCCACCAGCAGAGAACGAAGATTCAACTACAATGAGCAGTTCTTC. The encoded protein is CATSRERRFNYNEQFF.